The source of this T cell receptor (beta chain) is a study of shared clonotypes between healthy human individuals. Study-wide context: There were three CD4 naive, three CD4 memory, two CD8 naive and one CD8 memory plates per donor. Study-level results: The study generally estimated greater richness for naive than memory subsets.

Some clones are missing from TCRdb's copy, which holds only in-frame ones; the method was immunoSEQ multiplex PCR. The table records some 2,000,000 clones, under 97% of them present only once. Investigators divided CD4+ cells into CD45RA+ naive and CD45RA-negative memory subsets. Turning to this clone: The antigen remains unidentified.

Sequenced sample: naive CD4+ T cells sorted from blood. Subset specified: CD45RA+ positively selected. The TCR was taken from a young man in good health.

The CDR3 is CASSQPAGSGGYTF. The CDR3 DNA follows: TGCGCCAGCAGCCAACCTGCGGGGAGCGGGGGCTACACCTTC. The chain joins TRBV4-1 to TRBJ1-2; D gene unclear. Germline V CDR1 and CDR2: MGHRA, YSYEKL. V lost 2 bases and J 8 bases, leaving 15 bases between the germline ends. The CDR3 sequence is 14 residues long.